The source of this TCR beta chain is a study of PD-1 blockade in classical Hodgkin lymphoma. Concerning this clone itself: Its cognate antigen is unknown.

TCRdb keeps only in-frame clones here, not all; method: immunoSEQ multiplex PCR. The sample shows tens of thousands of clones, 80% to 90% of them seen only once. In every patient, relapse followed autologous stem cell transplantation, while exposure to brentuximab vedotin differed. Germline V gene lookup returns CDR1 SGHRS and CDR2 YFSETQ. After removal of 0 bases from V and 3 bases from J, the junction contained 5 bases not matched to a gene. This CDR3 region has 15 residues. The study, taken as a whole, reports: The study found that TCR diversity rose significantly by C4D1 in CD4+ but not CD8+ cells. Why the repertoires differ is still unclear, perhaps disease activity or prior therapy. Diminished baseline TCR diversity has been reported in newly diagnosed patients relative to healthy donors.

The source is a human donor with classical Hodgkin lymphoma. The chain links TRBV5-1 to TRBJ1-1; 7 bases agree with TRBD1. The sample here was peripheral blood mononuclear cells (PBMCs), taken at baseline. CDR3 nucleotide sequence: TGCGCCAGCAGCTTGGAGACAGGGTTAGACACTGAAGCTTTCTTT. It yields the protein CASSLETGLDTEAFF.